Listed below are T cell receptor beta chains from one sample, sequenced in a study of cytomegalovirus exposure and HLA in healthy donors. Sequencing used immunoSEQ multiplex PCR; TCRdb keeps in-frame clones, though not all of them. The repertoire includes about 240,000 clones, more than 75% of them detected once, and roughly 1.2% sits in the top ten. The material sequenced was PBMCs. Receptor source: a young woman in good health and CMV-seropositive. The CDR3 runs from the conserved cysteine through the conserved F or W. Fields, in order: CDR3 protein, CDR3 DNA, D gene, clone size, V gene, J gene. D genes are given only for firm matches. Part of the rows lack a size; the others show once, few, many or a class for expanded clones.

CDR3: CASSPGQTHSNQPQHF
DNA: TGTGCCAGTAGTCCCGGACAGACCCATAGCAATCAGCCCCAGCATTTT
D: .
size: .
V: TRBV19
J: TRBJ1-5

CDR3: CASSSYSNNQPQHF
DNA: TGTGCCAGCAGTTCATACAGCAACAATCAGCCCCAGCATTTT
D: .
size: .
V: TRBV27
J: TRBJ1-5

CDR3: CASSEFRGTNEKLFF
DNA: TGTGCCAGCAGTGAATTTAGGGGGACTAATGAAAAACTGTTTTTT
D: .
size: .
V: TRBV25-1
J: TRBJ1-4

CDR3: CSVDLAGGYEQYF
DNA: TGCAGCGTTGATCTAGCGGGAGGCTACGAGCAGTACTTC
D: TRBD2
size: .
V: TRBV29-1
J: TRBJ2-7

CDR3: CSVHTDGETQYF
DNA: TGCAGCGTCCACACCGACGGGGAGACCCAGTACTTC
D: .
size: .
V: TRBV29-1
J: TRBJ2-5

CDR3: CSARWDRGRLNTEAFF
DNA: TGCAGCGCCCGGTGGGACAGGGGCCGTTTGAACACTGAAGCTTTCTTT
D: TRBD1
size: .
V: TRBV29-1
J: TRBJ1-1

CDR3: CASSELAGQGNEQFF
DNA: TGTGCCAGCAGTGAATTGGCGGGACAGGGGAATGAGCAGTTCTTC
D: TRBD1
size: many
V: TRBV6-1
J: TRBJ2-1

CDR3: CAWRPGSGSDTQYF
DNA: TGTGCCTGGCGACCTGGATCGGGATCAGATACGCAGTATTTT
D: .
size: once
V: TRBV30
J: TRBJ2-3

CDR3: CASSVGGRAPDTQYF
DNA: TGTGCCAGCAGCGTAGGCGGGAGGGCCCCAGATACGCAGTATTTT
D: TRBD2
size: .
V: TRBV9
J: TRBJ2-3

CDR3: CASSENGSSGNTIYF
DNA: TGTGCCAGCAGTGAAAACGGGAGCTCTGGAAACACCATATATTTT
D: .
size: .
V: TRBV6-1
J: TRBJ1-3

CDR3: CASRKIKEQEGLYQPQHF
DNA: TGTGCCAGCAGGAAGATCAAGGAACAGGAGGGGCTTTATCAGCCCCAGCATTTT
D: .
size: .
V: TRBV21-1
J: TRBJ1-5

CDR3: CASSLRQGKTQYF
DNA: TGTGCCAGCAGCTTAAGACAGGGGAAGACCCAGTACTTC
D: TRBD1
size: .
V: TRBV11-3
J: TRBJ2-5

CDR3: CASSDRDRGNYGYTF
DNA: TGTGCCAGCAGTGACCGGGACAGGGGGAACTATGGCTACACCTTC
D: TRBD1
size: .
V: TRBV2
J: TRBJ1-2

CDR3: CASSSGSYGYTF
DNA: TGTGCCAGCAGTTCCGGGAGCTATGGCTACACCTTC
D: .
size: once
V: TRBV2
J: TRBJ1-2

CDR3: CATRDREGTEAFF
DNA: TGTGCCACCAGGGACCGGGAGGGCACTGAAGCTTTCTTT
D: .
size: .
V: TRBV15
J: TRBJ1-1

CDR3: CASSGTEFHTEAFF
DNA: TGTGCCAGCAGTGGGACAGAATTTCACACTGAAGCTTTCTTT
D: .
size: .
V: TRBV6-1
J: TRBJ1-1

CDR3: CASSRTGLASYNEQFF
DNA: TGCGCCAGCAGCCGTACGGGACTCGCCTCCTACAATGAGCAGTTCTTC
D: .
size: .
V: TRBV5-1
J: TRBJ2-1

CDR3: CASSPGTGLAGGTGELFF
DNA: TGTGCCAGCAGCCCTGGGACCGGACTAGCGGGAGGCACCGGGGAGCTGTTTTTT
D: TRBD2
size: .
V: TRBV7-3
J: TRBJ2-2

CDR3: CASSERGYSNQPQHF
DNA: TGTGCCAGCAGCGAACGAGGGTATAGCAATCAGCCCCAGCATTTT
D: .
size: .
V: TRBV7-2
J: TRBJ1-5

CDR3: CASSEGEQGLAGDGETQYF
DNA: TGTGCCAGCAGTGAGGGGGAGCAAGGACTAGCGGGAGATGGAGAGACCCAGTACTTC
D: TRBD2
size: .
V: TRBV6-1
J: TRBJ2-5

CDR3: CASSKLAGNNEQFF
DNA: TGTGCCAGTAGTAAACTAGCGGGAAACAATGAGCAGTTCTTC
D: TRBD2
size: .
V: TRBV19
J: TRBJ2-1

CDR3: CASSQDRGGTRGETQYF
DNA: TGCGCCAGCAGCCAAGATAGGGGAGGGACTAGGGGAGAGACCCAGTACTTC
D: TRBD2
size: .
V: TRBV4-1
J: TRBJ2-5

CDR3: CVSSYSGVYEQYF
DNA: TGTGTCAGCAGTTACTCAGGGGTATACGAGCAGTACTTC
D: .
size: .
V: TRBV6-6
J: TRBJ2-7

CDR3: CASSPRQSTYEQYF
DNA: TGTGCCAGCAGTCCACGACAGTCAACCTACGAGCAGTACTTC
D: .
size: .
V: TRBV28
J: TRBJ2-7

CDR3: CASSFPPGNEAFF
DNA: TGTGCCAGCAGTTTTCCTCCGGGGAATGAAGCTTTCTTT
D: .
size: .
V: TRBV27
J: TRBJ1-1

CDR3: CASIASGSAYEQYF
DNA: TGTGCCAGCATAGCTAGCGGGAGCGCCTACGAGCAGTACTTC
D: TRBD2
size: .
V: TRBV28
J: TRBJ2-7

CDR3: CASSYSWTGKTQYF
DNA: TGTGCCAGCAGTTACTCTTGGACAGGGAAGACCCAGTACTTC
D: TRBD1
size: .
V: TRBV6-5
J: TRBJ2-5

CDR3: CASSLSRGFNQPQHF
DNA: TGTGCCAGCAGTTTATCAAGAGGGTTCAATCAGCCCCAGCATTTT
D: .
size: .
V: TRBV28
J: TRBJ1-5

CDR3: CASSSRRDGNTEAFF
DNA: TGTGCCAGCAGCTCCCGGAGGGACGGGAACACTGAAGCTTTCTTT
D: .
size: .
V: TRBV7-9
J: TRBJ1-1

CDR3: CASSYRTSATGELFF
DNA: TGTGCCAGCAGCTATCGGACTAGCGCGACCGGGGAGCTGTTTTTT
D: TRBD2
size: .
V: TRBV7-9
J: TRBJ2-2

CDR3: CASRLSGGPGSEQFF
DNA: TGTGCCAGCAGACTAAGCGGAGGGCCTGGAAGCGAGCAGTTCTTC
D: .
size: .
V: TRBV28
J: TRBJ2-1

CDR3: CASCTPREGSYNEQFF
DNA: TGTGCCAGCTGTACTCCACGGGAGGGTTCCTACAATGAGCAGTTCTTC
D: TRBD2
size: once
V: TRBV28
J: TRBJ2-1

CDR3: CASSSPGQNEQFF
DNA: TGTGCCAGCAGCTCGCCGGGACAGAATGAGCAGTTCTTC
D: TRBD1
size: .
V: TRBV11-2
J: TRBJ2-1

CDR3: CASRRLPSYEQYF
DNA: TGTGCCAGCAGACGTCTACCGTCCTACGAGCAGTACTTC
D: .
size: once
V: TRBV7-8
J: TRBJ2-7

CDR3: CASSSPLGNPYEQYF
DNA: TGTGCCAGCAGCTCCCCGCTCGGGAACCCCTACGAGCAGTACTTC
D: .
size: .
V: TRBV7-9
J: TRBJ2-7

CDR3: CASRLTDMNTEAFF
DNA: TGTGCCAGCAGGCTGACAGACATGAACACTGAAGCTTTCTTT
D: .
size: .
V: TRBV2
J: TRBJ1-1

CDR3: CASSLYGTTEAFF
DNA: TGTGCCAGCAGCTTATACGGGACAACTGAAGCTTTCTTT
D: .
size: once
V: TRBV7-9
J: TRBJ1-1

CDR3: CASSPTDFSYEQYF
DNA: TGTGCCAGCAGCCCAACGGACTTCTCCTACGAGCAGTACTTC
D: .
size: .
V: TRBV7-3
J: TRBJ2-7

CDR3: CASSFGRPSTDTQYF
DNA: TGCGCCAGCAGCTTCGGCAGGCCTAGCACAGATACGCAGTATTTT
D: .
size: few
V: TRBV5-1
J: TRBJ2-3

CDR3: CASSLSTGRGMSEQYF
DNA: TGTGCCAGCAGCCTCTCGACAGGGAGAGGGATGTCAGAGCAGTACTTC
D: TRBD1
size: .
V: TRBV7-9
J: TRBJ2-7

CDR3: CASSQVGVVAGGMGYEQYF
DNA: TGTGCCAGCAGCCAAGTGGGAGTGGTAGCGGGAGGGATGGGCTACGAGCAGTACTTC
D: TRBD2
size: .
V: TRBV4-2
J: TRBJ2-7

CDR3: CASSPQASGNTIYF
DNA: TGTGCCAGCAGCCCCCAGGCCTCTGGAAACACCATATATTTT
D: .
size: .
V: TRBV7-3
J: TRBJ1-3

CDR3: CASSLGQDPGPF
DNA: TGTGCCAGCAGCTTGGGACAGGATCCTGGGCCCTTC
D: .
size: .
V: TRBV5-5
J: TRBJ2-7

CDR3: CASTQHGLAGAAPTGELFF
DNA: TGTGCCAGCACCCAACACGGACTAGCGGGCGCTGCGCCCACCGGGGAGCTGTTTTTT
D: TRBD2
size: .
V: TRBV28
J: TRBJ2-2

CDR3: CSVPGSAGGYTF
DNA: TGCAGCGTCCCGGGCTCCGCGGGAGGCTACACCTTC
D: .
size: once
V: TRBV29-1
J: TRBJ1-2

CDR3: CAGGDIYEQYF
DNA: TGTGCCGGGGGGGATATCTACGAGCAGTACTTC
D: TRBD2
size: .
V: TRBV28
J: TRBJ2-7

CDR3: CASSIGQGRTEAFF
DNA: TGTGCCAGCAGCATAGGACAGGGCCGGACTGAAGCTTTCTTT
D: TRBD1
size: .
V: TRBV2
J: TRBJ1-1

CDR3: CASSLERQVQETQYF
DNA: TGTGCCAGCAGCTTGGAAAGACAAGTCCAAGAGACCCAGTACTTC
D: .
size: .
V: TRBV5-4
J: TRBJ2-5

CDR3: CASSETGLLYQETQYF
DNA: TGTGCCAGCAGTGAAACGGGACTATTGTACCAAGAGACCCAGTACTTC
D: TRBD2
size: .
V: TRBV2
J: TRBJ2-5

CDR3: CASRGDNTYEQYF
DNA: TGTGCCAGCAGGGGGGACAATACCTACGAGCAGTACTTC
D: .
size: .
V: TRBV7-8
J: TRBJ2-7

CDR3: CAWSVLVIDTQYF
DNA: TGTGCCTGGAGTGTACTAGTAATAGATACGCAGTATTTT
D: .
size: .
V: TRBV30
J: TRBJ2-3

CDR3: CASSFGSYEQYF
DNA: TGTGCCAGTAGTTTCGGGTCCTACGAGCAGTACTTC
D: .
size: .
V: TRBV19
J: TRBJ2-7

CDR3: CASSESARRDRPGYGYTF
DNA: TGCGCCAGCAGTGAGTCGGCGCGGAGGGACCGACCTGGCTATGGCTACACCTTC
D: .
size: .
V: TRBV10-1
J: TRBJ1-2

CDR3: CASSITGTLEAFF
DNA: TGTGCCAGCAGTATAACCGGGACACTTGAAGCTTTCTTT
D: .
size: .
V: TRBV6-5
J: TRBJ1-1

CDR3: CASSGLQRLAGGFEQYF
DNA: TGTGCCAGCAGCGGATTACAAAGACTAGCGGGAGGGTTCGAGCAGTACTTC
D: TRBD2
size: .
V: TRBV7-2
J: TRBJ2-7

CDR3: CASSLDGSGGTEQPQHF
DNA: TGTGCCAGCAGCTTAGATGGTTCTGGGGGGACGGAGCAGCCCCAGCATTTT
D: .
size: .
V: TRBV11-2
J: TRBJ1-5

CDR3: CATSGGETQYF
DNA: TGTGCCACTAGTGGGGGGGAGACCCAGTACTTC
D: .
size: .
V: TRBV6-5
J: TRBJ2-5